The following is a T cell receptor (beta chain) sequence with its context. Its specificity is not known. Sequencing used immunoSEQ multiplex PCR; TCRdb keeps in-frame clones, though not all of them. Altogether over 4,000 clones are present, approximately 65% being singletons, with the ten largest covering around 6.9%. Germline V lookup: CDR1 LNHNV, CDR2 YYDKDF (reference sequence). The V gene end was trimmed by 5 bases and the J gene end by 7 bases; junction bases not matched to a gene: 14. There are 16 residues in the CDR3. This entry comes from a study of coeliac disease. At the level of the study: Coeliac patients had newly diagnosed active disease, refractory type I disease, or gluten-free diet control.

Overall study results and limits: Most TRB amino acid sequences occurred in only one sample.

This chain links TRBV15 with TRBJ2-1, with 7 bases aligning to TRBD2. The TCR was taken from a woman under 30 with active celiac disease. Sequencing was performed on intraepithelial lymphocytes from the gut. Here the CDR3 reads CATSLSWDYVGNEQFF. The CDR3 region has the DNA TGTGCCACCAGCCTTTCGTGGGACTACGTCGGGAATGAGCAGTTCTTC.